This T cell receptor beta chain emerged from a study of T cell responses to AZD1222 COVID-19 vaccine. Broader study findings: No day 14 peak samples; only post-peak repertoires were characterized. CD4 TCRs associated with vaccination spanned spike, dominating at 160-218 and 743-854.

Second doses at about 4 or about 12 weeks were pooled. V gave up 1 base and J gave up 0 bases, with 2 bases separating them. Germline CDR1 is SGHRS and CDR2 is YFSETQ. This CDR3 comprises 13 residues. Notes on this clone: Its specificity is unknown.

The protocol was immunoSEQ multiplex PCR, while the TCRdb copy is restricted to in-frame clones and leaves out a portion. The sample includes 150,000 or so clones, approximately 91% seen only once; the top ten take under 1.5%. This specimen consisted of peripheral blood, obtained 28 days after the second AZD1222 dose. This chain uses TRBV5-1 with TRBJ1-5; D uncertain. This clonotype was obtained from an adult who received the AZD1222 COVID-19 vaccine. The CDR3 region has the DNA TGCGCCAGCAGCTTGTCTAGCAATCAGCCCCAGCATTTT. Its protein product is CASSLSSNQPQHF.